What follows are 32 T cell receptor beta chains derived from one specimen sequenced in a study of early T cells in non-severe SARS-CoV-2 infection. From the 5' RACE reads, TCRdb called clonotypes with MiXCR, one entry per CDR3 protein. The sample lists 70,000 to 90,000 distinct CDR3 sequences; about 14% were seen once. The sequencing sample was made of whole blood. The receptors stem from an adult who was a healthcare worker with PCR-confirmed SARS-CoV-2 infection or an uninfected control (not recorded which).

This clonotype was recorded a few times. This sequence joins TRBV5-1 and TRBJ2-4, with a possible D match to TRBD2 (5 bases). Trimming took off 1 base at V and 7 bases at J, with 9 bases between the two ends. The germline V gene encodes CDR1 SGHRS and CDR2 YFSETQ. CDR3 length: 13 residues. The CDR3 here is CASSLTPGNIQYF. CDR3 sequence (DNA): TGCGCCAGCAGCTTGACGCCGGGGAACATTCAGTACTTC.

There are a few counts of this clonotype. The V call is TRBV5-1, the J call TRBJ1-5, with D maybe TRBD1 (6 bases). This CDR3 spans 17 amino acids. V gave up 0 bases and J gave up 3 bases, with 16 bases separating them. Germline V CDR1 and CDR2: SGHRS, YFSETQ. CDR3 loop: CASSLERRAGDNQPQHF. In DNA, the CDR3 is TGCGCCAGCAGCTTGGAAAGGCGGGCAGGGGACAATCAGCCCCAGCATTTT.

This clonotype was counted ten times or more. V is TRBV20-1 and J is TRBJ2-1, with D possibly being TRBD2 (5 bases). Trimming removed 3 bases at V and 0 bases at J, with 9 bases between. CDR1 and CDR2 (germline): DFQATT, SNEGSKA (reference sequence). The CDR3 consists of 14 residues. The CDR3 here is CSARDLSSYNEQFF. Written as DNA, the CDR3 is TGCAGTGCTAGGGACTTGAGCTCCTACAATGAGCAGTTCTTC.

This clonotype was found a few times. The genes are TRBV6-2 or TRBV6-3 and TRBJ2-1; no clear D. Germline CDR1 is MNHEY and CDR2 is SVGEGT. This CDR3 is 14 amino acids long. Trimming took off 0 bases at V and 4 bases at J, with 7 bases between the two ends. The CDR3 loop reads CASSYSINYNEQFF. DNA for the CDR3: TGTGCCAGCAGTTACTCGATTAATTACAATGAGCAGTTCTTC.

V usage is TRBV5-1 and J usage is TRBJ1-2; a weak D match, TRBD1 (5 bases). CDR1 SGHRS and CDR2 YFSETQ come from the germline V gene. Trimming took off 4 bases at V and 0 bases at J, with 10 bases between the two ends. This CDR3 comprises 14 residues. CDR3 nucleotide sequence: TGCGCCAGCAGCGCGGGACGGACTAACTATGGCTACACCTTC. This encodes CASSAGRTNYGYTF.

This clonotype appeared a few times. J is TRBJ2-7 and V is TRBV19; 9 bases fit TRBD1. Germline assignment: CDR1 LNHDA and CDR2 SQIVND (reference sequence). This CDR3 contains 12 residues. Trimming took 7 bases from V and 7 from J; bases not matched to a gene: 5. DNA for the CDR3: TGTGCCAGTAATACAGGGGGCGGAGAGCAGTACTTC. Its translation: CASNTGGGEQYF.

This clonotype was observed a few times. The V call is TRBV7-9, the J call TRBJ1-1; no reliable D call. The CDR3 is 15 residues long. Trimming stripped 0 bases from V and 5 bases from J, with 13 bases between. Germline lookup yields CDR1 SEHNR and CDR2 FQNEAQ (reference sequence). CDR3 loop: CASSLAAQRTTEAFF. For the CDR3, the DNA is TGTGCCAGCAGCTTAGCCGCACAGCGAACAACTGAAGCTTTCTTT.

The chain carries TRBV11-2 and TRBJ2-7, with 11 bases identical to TRBD1. This CDR3 has 14 amino acids. V trimming: 5 bases; J trimming: 6 bases; junction bases outside the gene matches: 6. Germline CDR1 and CDR2: SGHAT and FQNNGV. The CDR3: CASSLWTGGGEQYF. In DNA, the CDR3 is TGTGCCAGCAGCCTCTGGACAGGGGGCGGCGAGCAGTACTTC.

J is TRBJ2-1 and V is TRBV11-2; 7 bases are shared with TRBD2. The CDR3 is 14 residues long. Per germline, CDR1 SGHAT and CDR2 FQNNGV. J gave up 4 bases and V 5 bases, and 5 bases lay outside the gene matches. This CDR3 is CASSAVGGYNEQFF. In DNA, the CDR3 is TGTGCCAGCAGCGCGGTGGGAGGGTACAATGAGCAGTTCTTC.

This clonotype was seen a handful of times. The chain links TRBV19 to TRBJ2-2; D is ambiguous. V lost 8 bases, J lost 6 bases, and 16 bases lay in between. This CDR3 has 14 amino acids. CDR1 is LNHDA, CDR2 SQIVND, per germline (reference sequence). This CDR3 is CASSPYPRAGELFF. The CDR3 DNA follows: TGTGCCAGTTCCCCCTACCCCCGGGCCGGGGAGCTGTTTTTT.

This clonotype was found a few times. The CDR3 is CASSAWGQNTTGELFF. The CDR3 coding sequence is TGTGCCAGCAGCGCATGGGGACAGAACACTACCGGGGAGCTGTTTTTT. The rearrangement joins TRBV7-9 to TRBJ2-2; 7 bases match TRBD1. The germline CDR1 and CDR2 sequences are SEHNR and FQNEAQ (reference sequence). With V trimmed by 5 bases and J by 5 bases, 11 bases remained unmatched. CDR3 length: 16 residues.

The table lists this clonotype with a few counts. The chain employs TRBV20-1 and TRBJ2-3; D is ambiguous. CDR1 DFQATT and CDR2 SNEGSKA come from the germline V gene (reference sequence). The CDR3 runs 13 residues. The V end lost 4 bases, the J end lost 4 bases, and 12 bases lay between the germline ends. The DNA for the CDR3 is TGCAGTGCTAACATTCTCGGCCCAGATACGCAGTATTTT. This translates into CSANILGPDTQYF.

This clonotype has only a few counts. The J gene is TRBJ2-3, the V gene TRBV29-1, with 11 bases aligning to TRBD2. The CDR3 loop spans 17 amino acids. Losses at the gene ends were 4 bases for V and 4 bases for J; bases not matched to a gene: 13. Germline V lookup: CDR1 SQVTM, CDR2 ANQGSEA. DNA of the CDR3: TGCAGCGTTGTGCCGACGGCGACTAGCGGGATCGCAGATACGCAGTATTTT. Its translation is CSVVPTATSGIADTQYF.

This clonotype was counted at least ten times. The chain uses TRBV18 and TRBJ1-2; 7 bases map to TRBD1. CDR1 KGHSH and CDR2 LQKENI come from the germline V gene. The CDR3 consists of 16 residues. V lost 3 bases and J lost 6; bases outside the gene matches: 13. The chain's CDR3 is CASSPRTGSVTDGYTF. For the CDR3, the DNA is TGTGCCAGCTCACCTAGGACAGGATCCGTAACTGATGGCTACACCTTC.

This clonotype was seen many times. This chain uses TRBV30 with TRBJ1-1; no reliable D call. The ends were cut back, 0 bases at V and 1 base at J, with 12 bases in the middle. In germline, CDR1 is GTSNPN, CDR2 SVGIG (reference sequence). CDR3 length: 15 amino acids. Here the CDR3 DNA reads TGTGCCTGGAGTGTAAACCTTGCGGGGAACACTGAAGCTTTCTTT. Protein: CAWSVNLAGNTEAFF.

This clonotype was counted between two and nine times. V and J are TRBV7-2 and TRBJ2-3; D may match TRBD1 or TRBD2 (5 bases each). This CDR3 has 14 amino acids. The ends were cut back, 1 base at V and 6 bases at J, with 11 bases in the middle. Germline V gene sequence: CDR1 SGHTA, CDR2 FQGNSA. The CDR3, as DNA: TGTGCCAGCAGCTTAGGGGGGATCCCGGATACGCAGTATTTT. This codes for CASSLGGIPDTQYF.

The V and J genes are TRBV30 and TRBJ2-5; 8 bases agree with TRBD2. The CDR3 sequence is 17 residues long. With V trimmed by 2 bases and J by 5 bases, 16 bases remained unmatched. Germline CDR1 GTSNPN, CDR2 SVGIG (reference sequence). The CDR3 nucleotides read TGTGCCTGGAGTCCAAGACTAGCGTTGTGGTCTCGGGAGACCCAGTACTTC. Translating it yields CAWSPRLALWSRETQYF.

The rearrangement uses TRBV19 and TRBJ2-4; 11 bases are a match to TRBD1. This CDR3 is 17 amino acids long. The junction had 6 bases not matched to a gene; V was cut back by 4 bases and J by 1 base. Germline V gene lookup returns CDR1 LNHDA and CDR2 SQIVND (reference sequence). CDR3 sequence reads: CASSRPDRGRAKNIQYF. CDR3 nucleotides: TGTGCCAGTAGTAGACCGGACAGGGGGCGCGCCAAAAACATTCAGTACTTC.

The chain joins TRBV5-4 to TRBJ1-1, with D uncertain. Per the germline V gene, CDR1 is SGHNT and CDR2 is YYREEE (reference sequence). This CDR3 comprises 15 residues. Trimming took off 4 bases at V and 1 base at J, with 14 bases between the two ends. CDR3 sequence (DNA): TGTGCCAGCAGCCCTCGAGGGTCATCGAACACTGAAGCTTTCTTT. It codes for CASSPRGSSNTEAFF. The whole variable domain, filled in from reference TRBV5-4 and TRBJ1-1, reads ETGVTQSPTHLIKTRGQQVTLRCSSQSGHNTVSWYQQALGQGPQFIFQYYREEENGRGNFPPRFSGLQFPNYSSELNVNALELDDSALYLCASSPRGSSNTEAFFGQGTRLTVV.

This clonotype turned up a few times. The chain links TRBV29-1 to TRBJ1-1; 9 positions match TRBD1. V trimming: 6 bases; J trimming: 10 bases; junction bases outside the gene matches: 12. Germline V gene lookup returns CDR1 SQVTM and CDR2 ANQGSEA. There are 13 residues in the CDR3. The CDR3 region has the DNA TGCAGCGTAGAATACAGGGGGCAGGGGGGAGCTTTCTTT. Protein sequence: CSVEYRGQGGAFF.

This clonotype was counted a few times. The chain recombines TRBV6-2 or TRBV6-3 with TRBJ2-4, with TRBD1 identical over 12 bases. The CDR3 consists of 16 residues. Germline V CDR1 and CDR2: MNHEY, SVGEGT. V lost 4 bases and J lost 2; bases outside the gene matches: 3. CDR3 in DNA: TGTGCCAGCAGTTCCCGGGACAGGGGGCCCAAAAACATTCAGTACTTC. Its translation is CASSSRDRGPKNIQYF.

This chain connects TRBV6-1 to TRBJ2-7; no clear D. From germline, CDR1 is MNHNS and CDR2 SASEGT. The V gene lost 2 bases and the J gene lost 6 bases, with 20 bases spanning the gap. The CDR3 runs 16 residues. The CDR3: CASSESWKTLSLEQYF. In nucleotides, the CDR3 is TGTGCCAGCAGTGAAAGCTGGAAAACGCTTTCCCTCGAGCAGTACTTC.

A few counts support this clonotype. The J gene is TRBJ2-3, the V gene TRBV2, with D possibly being TRBD2 (5 bases). CDR1 is SNHLY, CDR2 FYNNEI, per germline. V was shortened by 10 bases and J by 4 bases, with 18 bases between the two germline ends. The CDR3 extends over 14 amino acids. The CDR3 DNA follows: TGTGCCATGCACATAGGGAGTAGGTCAGATACGCAGTATTTT. It codes for CAMHIGSRSDTQYF.

This clonotype was counted ten times or more. V is TRBV3-1 and J is TRBJ2-7; 7 bases map to TRBD1. This CDR3 region has 13 residues. Per the germline V gene, CDR1 is LGHDT and CDR2 is YNNKEL (reference sequence). V gave up 3 bases and J gave up 3 bases; unmatched junction bases: 2. CDR3 sequence: CASSQTGYYEQYF. The CDR3 DNA is TGTGCCAGCAGCCAGACAGGGTACTACGAGCAGTACTTC.

The chain links TRBV5-1 to TRBJ2-7; D unclear. CDR1 is SGHRS and CDR2 is YFSETQ in the germline V gene. Deletions cut 4 bases from V and 2 bases from J, with 10 bases between. This CDR3 comprises 13 residues. The CDR3 DNA is TGCGCCAGCAGCCCCTCAACCCCCTACGAGCAGTACTTC. Amino acids: CASSPSTPYEQYF.

This clonotype showed up just a few times. The J gene is TRBJ2-3, the V gene TRBV20-1, with a possible D match to TRBD1 (6 bases). CDR3 length: 19 residues. Trimming took 5 bases from V and 2 from J, leaving 29 bases between them. CDR1 and CDR2 (germline): DFQATT, SNEGSKA (reference sequence). CDR3 in DNA: TGCAGTGCTCTTCTACGGACCGGAAACAGAGAGGGGGTCACAGATACGCAGTATTTT. This codes for CSALLRTGNREGVTDTQYF.

This clonotype was seen once. This sequence joins TRBV9 and TRBJ2-3, with 11 bases that match TRBD2. J was trimmed by 1 base and V by 4 bases; bases with no gene match: 14. CDR3 length equals 19 residues. In germline, CDR1 is SGDLS, CDR2 YYNGEE. The CDR3 is CASSIPLETSGDCTDTQYF. CDR3 DNA sequence: TGTGCCAGCAGCATTCCCCTCGAGACTAGCGGGGACTGCACAGATACGCAGTATTTT.

This clonotype was counted only a few times. The chain employs TRBV18 and TRBJ1-3, with no clear D. V lost 0 bases to trimming and J lost 0 bases, with 9 bases between them. CDR1 and CDR2 (germline): KGHSH, LQKENI. This CDR3 is 16 amino acids long. The CDR3 region is CASSPPNSLSGNTIYF. The CDR3 DNA reads as TGTGCCAGCTCACCACCGAACAGTCTCTCTGGAAACACCATATATTTT. Based on the CDR3 plus reference TRBV18 and TRBJ1-3, the full variable domain is NAGVMQNPRHLVRRRGQEARLRCSPMKGHSHVYWYRQLPEEGLKFMVYLQKENIIDESGMPKERFSAEFPKEGPSILRIQQVVRGDSAAYFCASSPPNSLSGNTIYFGEGSWLTVV.

This clonotype has at least ten counts. CDR3 DNA: TGCACCAGCAGCCGGATGCTCCGCCCGGGACAGGGTTGGTACGAGCAGTACTTC. Translation: CTSSRMLRPGQGWYEQYF. The chain has TRBV1 and TRBJ2-7; whether TRBD1, the table's D call, matches the DNA was not checked. TRBV1 is deemed a pseudogene. The CDR3 extends over 18 amino acids.

This clonotype has only a few counts. J is TRBJ2-6 and V is TRBV6-6; perhaps TRBD2 as D (7 bases). Between the trimmed V and J ends, which lost 7 bases and 4 bases, there was a span of 17 bases. CDR1 is MNHNY and CDR2 is SVGAGI in the germline V gene (reference sequence). The CDR3 extends over 16 amino acids. CDR3 nucleotide sequence: TGTGCCAGCACTCTGGAGGGGGGGTTAGGGGCCAACGTCCTGACTTTC. This gives the protein CASTLEGGLGANVLTF.

Only a few counts were recorded for this clonotype. CDR3 DNA sequence: TGCAGTGCGGAACTTGGTAAGGGACGGTACGAGCAGTACTTC. It codes for CSAELGKGRYEQYF. V and J are TRBV20-1 and TRBJ2-7; D could derive from TRBD1 or TRBD2 (5 bases each). CDR1 DFQATT and CDR2 SNEGSKA come from the germline V gene (reference sequence). The germline V and J ends were trimmed by 6 bases and 4 bases, with 19 bases remaining between them. CDR3 length: 14 residues.

V and J are TRBV30 and TRBJ1-1; D is unclear. Deletions cut 5 bases from V and 1 base from J, with 5 bases between. Germline V gene data show CDR1 as GTSNPN and CDR2 as SVGIG (reference sequence). This CDR3 spans 11 amino acids. CDR3 residues: CAWDQNTEAFF. DNA of the CDR3: TGTGCCTGGGACCAGAACACTGAAGCTTTCTTT.